The TCR beta chain described here comes from a study of blood T cells in healthy people across ages. Next came a second PCR, run for about 7 to 12 cycles, which used a sample-barcoded 5' primer along with a J-beta primer mix. TCRdb processed the 5' RACE reads anew with MiXCR; each CDR3 protein has one entry. The sample consists of 700,000 to 850,000 distinct CDR3 sequences, less than 70% of them appearing once. This clonotype was seen just once. The CDR3 consists of 14 residues. V trimming: 8 bases; J trimming: 14 bases; junction bases outside the gene matches: 17. Germline loops: CDR1 MNHNS, CDR2 SASEGT.

The chain is built from TRBV6-1 and TRBJ2-3, with 9 bases fitting TRBD1. Specimen: blood. The receptor was isolated from a man older than 75 in good health. The CDR3, as DNA: TGTGCCAGCCGCCGGGACAGGGAATACAGATACGCGTATTTT. It specifies CASRRDREYRYAYF.